The 25 T cell receptor beta chains below all came from one sample that was sequenced in a study of CD8+CD57+ T cells in acquired aplastic anemia. CDR3 and TCR beta VDJ profiling relied on genomic DNA as the template. Via MiXCR, TCRdb re-called the reads, giving one row per CDR3 protein. The sample includes just over 200,000 distinct CDR3 sequences, approximately 60% of them seen just once. Sequencing was done on patients that had shown CD8+CD57+ cell expansion by flow cytometry. Source material: sorted CD4+, CD8+, or CD8+CD57+ T cells (not recorded which) from PBMCs. The receptors derive from a human donor with aplastic anemia.

This clonotype was recorded at least ten times. The chain is built from TRBV6-5 and TRBJ1-1; 7 nucleotides align to TRBD1. Germline V gives CDR1 MNHEY, CDR2 SVGAGI. The ends lost 5 bases at V and 5 bases at J; junction bases unmatched: 8. This CDR3 contains 14 residues. CDR3 bases: TGTGCCAGCAGTCCAGGGGGGGTGGCAACTGAAGCTTTCTTT. Amino acid sequence: CASSPGGVATEAFF.

Only a few counts were recorded for this clonotype. The V and J genes are TRBV10-1 and TRBJ2-6; D gene ambiguous. The CDR3 spans 16 residues. The germline gives CDR1 WNHNN, CDR2 SYGVQD (reference sequence). V lost 8 bases and J 1 base, leaving 15 bases between the germline ends. The CDR3 DNA reads TGCGCCAGCGGACGAGAGAAGGGTTCTGGGGCCAACGTCCTGACTTTC. It yields the protein CASGREKGSGANVLTF.

This clonotype appeared a single time. V is TRBV25-1 and J is TRBJ1-2; D perhaps matches TRBD1 (5 bases). Germline values: CDR1 MGHDK, CDR2 SYGVNS. This CDR3 is built from 14 residues. V was cut by 2 bases and J by 4 bases, with 11 bases left in between. The CDR3 DNA is TGTGCCAGCAGTGAAGCCGGGGACCTCTATGGCTACACCTTC. This translates into CASSEAGDLYGYTF.

This clonotype was seen a single time. This rearrangement joins TRBV7-3 to TRBJ2-2, with TRBD2 matching over 7 bases. V shed 5 bases, J shed 1 base, and the junction held 10 bases outside the gene matches. Germline CDR1 is SGHTA and CDR2 is FQGTGA. The CDR3 runs to 17 residues. CDR3 in amino acids: CASSPAFAGENTGELFF. In nucleotides, the CDR3 is TGTGCCAGCAGCCCGGCGTTCGCGGGGGAGAACACCGGGGAGCTGTTTTTT.

There are a few counts of this clonotype. The chain employs TRBV15 and TRBJ1-2; no definite D call. Deletions cut 2 bases from V and 3 bases from J, with 13 bases between. From germline, CDR1 is LNHNV and CDR2 YYDKDF (reference sequence). The CDR3 loop spans 15 amino acids. DNA of the CDR3: TGTGCCACCAGCAGACCCATGGACGGCTACTATGGCTACACCTTC. This translates into CATSRPMDGYYGYTF.

This clonotype has a handful of counts. V usage is TRBV13 and J usage is TRBJ2-7, with TRBD1 matching 9 bases. J was trimmed by 4 bases and V by 0 bases; bases with no gene match: 7. This CDR3 comprises 16 residues. Germline V gene sequence: CDR1 PRHDT, CDR2 FYEKMQ (reference sequence). The CDR3 spells CASSLGFRDRVYEQYF. The DNA for the CDR3 is TGTGCCAGCAGCTTAGGCTTCCGGGACAGGGTTTACGAGCAGTACTTC.

This clonotype has only a few counts. The chain links TRBV7-3 to TRBJ2-7; possibly TRBD1 or TRBD2 for D (6 bases each). V shed 2 bases and J shed 0 bases, with 11 bases lying between them. From germline, CDR1 is SGHTA and CDR2 FQGTGA. The CDR3 runs to 15 residues. The CDR3, as DNA: TGTGCCAGCAGCTTAGAGGGGGGCCCCTCCTACGAGCAGTACTTC. It is translated as CASSLEGGPSYEQYF.

The rearrangement joins TRBV20-1 to TRBJ2-7; 7 bases line up with TRBD1. V shed 2 bases, J shed 3 bases, and the junction held 10 bases outside the gene matches. The CDR3 extends over 15 amino acids. CDR1 is DFQATT, CDR2 SNEGSKA, per germline (reference sequence). CDR3 nucleotides: TGCAGTGCTAGACCCGCCGACAGGGCCCTCTACGAGCAGTACTTC. Translation: CSARPADRALYEQYF.

This chain uses TRBV10-3 with TRBJ2-7, with D perhaps TRBD2 (6 bases). This CDR3 has 14 residues. Trimming stripped 4 bases from V and 1 base from J, with 11 bases between. From germline, CDR1 is ENHRY and CDR2 SYGVKD. The CDR3: CAISGRDSSYEQYF. The CDR3 nucleotides read TGTGCCATCAGTGGCCGGGACTCGTCCTACGAGCAGTACTTC.

The chain uses TRBV20-1 and TRBJ2-3; TRBD1 or TRBD2 may be the D gene (6 bases each). Germline V CDR1 and CDR2: DFQATT, SNEGSKA (reference sequence). The CDR3 contains 15 residues. Trimming shortened V by 1 base and J by 2 bases, and 13 bases separated the two germline ends. Here the CDR3 DNA reads TGCAGTGCTAGAGGAGGGGGGACGAACACAGATACGCAGTATTTT. Translating gives CSARGGGTNTDTQYF.

A single count supports this clonotype. An end of the junction differs from the germline gene, which may be a read error. The V call is TRBV7-9, the J call TRBJ2-2; TRBD1 matches at 7 bases. Germline CDR1 and CDR2: SEHNR and FQNEAQ (reference sequence). The CDR3 covers 16 residues. CDR3 sequence reads: CASSPPTGSNTGELFF. Here the CDR3 DNA reads TGTGCCAGCAGCCCTCCGACAGGGTCGAACACCGGGGAGTTGTTTTTT. The variable domain in full, with the rest retrieved from reference TRBV7-9 and TRBJ2-2, is DTGVSQNPRHKITKRGQNVTFRCDPISEHNRLYWYRQTLGQGPEFLTYFQNEAQLEKSRLLSDRFSAERPKGSFSTLEIQRTEQGDSAMYLCASSPPTGSNTGELFFGEGSRLTVL.

This clonotype came up many times. CDR3 region: CSARDTSRFREQYF. DNA of the CDR3: TGCAGTGCTAGAGATACCAGCCGCTTTCGCGAGCAGTACTTC. The chain couples TRBV20-1 to TRBJ2-7, with D unclear. The CDR3 loop spans 14 amino acids. Per the germline V gene, CDR1 is DFQATT and CDR2 is SNEGSKA (reference sequence). V was cut by 0 bases and J by 6 bases, with 15 bases left in between.

J is TRBJ2-3 and V is TRBV2, with 10 bases matching TRBD2. Per the germline V gene, CDR1 is SNHLY and CDR2 is FYNNEI. The CDR3 length is 15 residues. V shed 7 bases and J 2 bases; nucleotides not matched to a gene: 6. The CDR3 spells CASTLAGGYTDTQYF. The CDR3, as DNA: TGTGCCAGCACCTTAGCGGGGGGCTACACAGATACGCAGTATTTT.

This clonotype was recorded a few times. The chain recombines TRBV20-1 with TRBJ1-6, with unresolved D. Germline CDR1 is DFQATT and CDR2 is SNEGSKA (reference sequence). V shed 0 bases and J shed 9 bases, with 6 bases lying between them. The CDR3 totals 12 residues. The CDR3 coding sequence is TGCAGTGCTAGAGAGGGTGGTTCACCCCTCCACTTT. Translation gives CSAREGGSPLHF.

This clonotype occurred many times. The chain joins TRBV7-3 to TRBJ2-3, with D possibly TRBD2 on 6 matching bases. Trimming shortened V by 2 bases and J by 1 base, and 10 bases separated the two germline ends. Germline V CDR1 and CDR2: SGHTA, FQGTGA. This CDR3 is built from 15 residues. The CDR3 protein is CASSLWASGTDTQYF. The CDR3 bases are TGTGCCAGCAGCTTATGGGCTAGCGGCACAGATACGCAGTATTTT. Full variable domain (outside the CDR3, taken from reference TRBV7-3 and TRBJ2-3): GAGVSQTPSNKVTEKGKYVELRCDPISGHTALYWYRQSLGQGPEFLIYFQGTGAADDSGLPNDRFFAVRPEGSVSTLKIQRTERGDSAVYLCASSLWASGTDTQYFGPGTRLTVL.

V is TRBV7-6 and J is TRBJ1-2, with a tentative D call TRBD1 (6 bases). Per germline, CDR1 SGHVS and CDR2 FNYEAQ. Trimming pared 6 bases from V and 8 bases from J, leaving 19 bases between. The CDR3 extends over 14 amino acids. CDR3 region: CASSPYRDAGGYTF. CDR3 DNA sequence: TGTGCCAGCAGTCCTTACAGGGACGCGGGGGGCTACACCTTC. The entire variable domain, with the rest obtained from reference TRBV7-6 and TRBJ1-2, is as follows: GAGVSQSPRYKVTKRGQDVALRCDPISGHVSLYWYRQALGQGPEFLTYFNYEAQQDKSGLPNDRFSAERPEGSISTLTIQRTEQRDSAMYRCASSPYRDAGGYTFGSGTRLTVV.

The chain employs TRBV10-3 and TRBJ2-5, with no clear D. V lost 4 bases to trimming and J lost 5 bases, with 8 bases between them. The germline V gene has CDR1 ENHRY and CDR2 SYGVKD. This CDR3 has 12 amino acids. CDR3 loop: CAISGALETQYF. Here the CDR3 DNA reads TGTGCCATCAGTGGAGCCTTGGAGACCCAGTACTTC.

With respect to this clonotype: A much larger clone sits a single nucleotide away, making a read error possible. As the CDR3 is not closed by the conserved phenylalanine or tryptophan, this likely results from a read error. The genes are TRBV6-6 and TRBJ2-5; 9 nucleotides agree with TRBD1. CDR1 and CDR2 from the germline V gene are MNHNY and SVGAGI (reference sequence). CDR3 size: 16 residues. The V gene end was trimmed by 3 bases and the J gene end by 5 bases; junction bases not matched to a gene: 10. The CDR3 spells CASSYSRQGVRETQYL. CDR3 in DNA: TGTGCCAGCAGTTATTCTAGACAGGGGGTCAGGGAGACCCAGTACCTC.

CDR3 region: CASRGPNQPQHF. DNA for the CDR3: TGTGCCAGCAGGGGGCCGAATCAGCCCCAGCATTTT. This rearrangement joins TRBV28 to TRBJ1-5; D is possibly TRBD1 (5 bases). Trimming shortened V by 6 bases and J by 4 bases, and 7 bases separated the two germline ends. From germline, CDR1 is MDHEN and CDR2 SYDVKM. CDR3 length: 12 amino acids.

On this clonotype itself: A read error may produce the germline difference seen at one junction end. V gene TRBV10-1 combines with J gene TRBJ1-5; 10 nucleotides line up with TRBD1. The germline V gene has CDR1 WNHNN and CDR2 SYGVQD (reference sequence). The CDR3 is 14 amino acids. The chain's CDR3 is CASSLGQGGGPQHF. The CDR3 region has the DNA TGTGCCAGCAGCTTAGGACAGGGGGGGGGGCCCCAGCATTTT.

The J gene is TRBJ2-5, the V gene TRBV7-9, with D possibly matching TRBD2 (5 bases). Germline V CDR1 and CDR2: SEHNR, FQNEAQ (reference sequence). V dropped 5 bases and J dropped 4 bases, with 5 bases sitting between them. There are 11 residues in the CDR3. This CDR3 is CASSEGETQYF. The CDR3 nucleotides read TGTGCCAGCAGCGAGGGAGAGACCCAGTACTTC.

The CDR3 protein is CAISESGGGPYNEQFF. The CDR3 DNA reads as TGTGCCATCAGTGAGTCTGGCGGGGGGCCCTACAATGAGCAGTTCTTC. This sequence joins TRBV10-3 and TRBJ2-1; TRBD2 matches 8 bases. J was trimmed by 2 bases and V by 0 bases; bases with no gene match: 3. This CDR3 contains 16 residues. Germline CDR1 ENHRY, CDR2 SYGVKD.

The chain employs TRBV10-2 and TRBJ2-7, with 8 bases identical to TRBD1. Germline loops: CDR1 WSHSY, CDR2 SAAADI. This CDR3 has 14 residues. Trimming at V came to 6 bases and at J to 6 bases, leaving 10 bases not matched to a gene. The CDR3 region has the DNA TGCGCCAGCAGCCTCAGGGGGCGATTCCTCGAGCAGTACTTC. Translated, it gives CASSLRGRFLEQYF.

The V call is TRBV25-1, the J call TRBJ1-6, with 7 positions matching TRBD1. With V trimmed by 6 bases and J by 10 bases, 9 bases remained unmatched. Germline CDR1 MGHDK, CDR2 SYGVNS. The CDR3 has 14 residues. CDR3 amino acids: CASSFNRGGSPLHF. CDR3 bases: TGTGCCAGCAGCTTCAACAGGGGAGGATCACCCCTCCACTTT.

The V and J genes are TRBV15 and TRBJ1-4; TRBD1 is a possible D gene (6 bases). There are 16 residues in the CDR3. With 0 bases removed from V and 7 bases from J, the gap between germline ends came to 15 bases. Per germline, CDR1 LNHNV and CDR2 YYDKDF (reference sequence). The CDR3 sequence: CATSREGQRSSEKLFF. CDR3 nucleotide sequence: TGTGCCACCAGCAGAGAAGGACAGCGTAGTTCTGAAAAACTGTTTTTT.